The 16 T cell receptor beta chains below all came from one sample that was sequenced in a study of blood T cell repertoires in COVID-19. Method: immunoSEQ multiplex PCR; TCRdb's copy keeps in-frame clones and lacks some. The profile shows hundreds of thousands of clones, just under 90% of them singletons. The sample comprised PBMCs or T cells enriched from blood (not recorded which). The receptor set was obtained from a woman aged 45 to 65 who had recovered from COVID-19.

The chain uses TRBV7-2 and TRBJ1-3, with D maybe TRBD1 (5 bases). CDR3 length: 15 amino acids. Between the trimmed V and J ends, which lost 3 bases and 4 bases, there was a span of 13 bases. Germline assignment: CDR1 SGHTA and CDR2 FQGNSA. This chain's CDR3 is CASSFTGTTGNTIYF. CDR3 in DNA: TGTGCCAGCAGCTTCACCGGGACTACGGGAAACACCATATATTTT.

The chain recombines TRBV7-8 with TRBJ2-1, with D tentatively TRBD2 (6 bases). V dropped 1 base and J dropped 8 bases, with 18 bases sitting between them. Germline V gene data show CDR1 as SGHVS and CDR2 as FQNEAQ. This CDR3 spans 16 amino acids. The CDR3 reads CASSLVRLVSPDEQFF. Written as DNA, the CDR3 is TGTGCCAGCAGCTTAGTAAGACTAGTGTCCCCGGATGAGCAGTTCTTC.

The V and J genes are TRBV18 and TRBJ2-7, with TRBD1 matching over 8 bases. Looked up from germline, CDR1 is KGHSH and CDR2 is LQKENI. Germline trimming cut 3 bases from V and 4 bases from J; bases unmatched to any gene: 5. The CDR3 spans 14 residues. CDR3 nucleotides: TGTGCCAGCTCACCGAGAGACAGGGGATACGAGCAGTACTTC. Amino acid sequence: CASSPRDRGYEQYF.

The chain is built from TRBV2 and TRBJ1-2; 8 bases match TRBD1. The CDR3 consists of 14 residues. Germline CDR1 reads SNHLY; CDR2 reads FYNNEI. Trimming took 1 base from V and 8 from J; bases not matched to a gene: 6. This CDR3 reads CASSEGTGLAGYTF. The CDR3 DNA reads as TGTGCCAGCAGTGAAGGGACAGGGCTTGCGGGCTACACCTTC.

J is TRBJ2-3 and V is TRBV29-1; D remains ambiguous. The V gene lost 6 bases and the J gene lost 4 bases, with 20 bases spanning the gap. CDR3 length: 15 amino acids. Germline V CDR1 and CDR2: SQVTM, ANQGSEA. The CDR3 region is CSVLKLAGLADTQYF. CDR3 sequence (DNA): TGCAGCGTCCTAAAATTAGCCGGGTTGGCAGATACGCAGTATTTT.

A remark on this clone: One junction end disagrees with the germline gene, perhaps due to a read error. This chain connects TRBV7-2 to TRBJ1-1; a possible D gene is TRBD1 (5 bases). Germline loops: CDR1 SGHTA, CDR2 FQGNSA. The length of the CDR3 is 13 residues. The CDR3, as DNA: TGTGCCAACAGCCGACAGACGAACACTGAAGCTTTCTTT. Translation: CANSRQTNTEAFF.

The rearrangement joins TRBV7-2 to TRBJ2-7; no definite D call. The CDR3 is 13 amino acids. V was trimmed by 2 bases and J by 4 bases, leaving 9 bases between them. The V gene's germline CDR1 is SGHTA and CDR2 FQGNSA. The CDR3 is CASSLNPVYEQYF. CDR3 nucleotide sequence: TGTGCCAGCAGCTTAAATCCGGTGTACGAGCAGTACTTC. The full variable domain, rest sourced from reference TRBV7-2 and TRBJ2-7, is GAGVSQSPSNKVTEKGKDVELRCDPISGHTALYWYRQSLGQGLEFLIYFQGNSAPDKSGLPSDRFSAERTGGSVSTLTIQRTQQEDSAVYLCASSLNPVYEQYFGPGTRLTVT.

The V call is TRBV28, the J call TRBJ1-2; 7 bases agree with TRBD1. Germline loops: CDR1 MDHEN, CDR2 SYDVKM. The CDR3 runs 13 residues. V trimming: 8 bases; J trimming: 4 bases; junction bases outside the gene matches: 7. CDR3 residues: CASGYRGPYGYTF. The CDR3 coding sequence is TGTGCCAGCGGTTACAGGGGCCCCTATGGCTACACCTTC.

The DNA of the CDR3 is TGTGCCAGCAGTGCGAACAGGGGTAACTATGGCTACACCTTC. It is translated as CASSANRGNYGYTF. The V call is TRBV2, the J call TRBJ1-2, with 7 bases that match TRBD1. This CDR3 contains 14 residues. Trimming cost V 4 bases and J 1 base; bases outside gene matches: 3. Germline CDR1 and CDR2: SNHLY and FYNNEI.

This chain joins TRBV29-1 and TRBJ1-1; D might be TRBD1 (5 bases). Trimming took 4 bases from V and 0 from J, leaving 9 bases between them. Germline V lookup: CDR1 SQVTM, CDR2 ANQGSEA. The CDR3 is made up of 13 amino acids. CDR3 in DNA: TGCAGCGTTGCCCGGGGGGTGAACACTGAAGCTTTCTTT. Residues: CSVARGVNTEAFF. The full variable domain, its missing parts supplied by reference TRBV29-1 and TRBJ1-1, is SAVISQKPSRDICQRGTSLTIQCQVDSQVTMMFWYRQQPGQSLTLIATANQGSEATYESGFVIDKFPISRPNLTFSTLTVSNMSPEDSSIYLCSVARGVNTEAFFGQGTRLTVV.

The chain combines TRBV6-1 with TRBJ1-2, with 9 bases lining up with TRBD1. V trimming: 1 base; J trimming: 7 bases; junction bases outside the gene matches: 10. The CDR3 is 16 residues long. Germline assignment: CDR1 MNHNS and CDR2 SASEGT. DNA for the CDR3: TGTGCCAGCAGTGAAGTTGAGGGACAGGGTACGGGTGGCTACACCTTC. It specifies CASSEVEGQGTGGYTF.

This chain uses TRBV5-5 with TRBJ1-1, with 9 bases identical to TRBD1. The V segment lost 2 bases and the J segment 6 bases; nucleotides outside the gene matches: 11. CDR1 and CDR2 (germline): SGHKS, YYEKEE (reference sequence). The CDR3 is 16 residues long. The CDR3 DNA is TGTGCCAGCAGCTTAGCCGGGACAGGGCGGAGACCTGAAGCTTTCTTT. Amino acids: CASSLAGTGRRPEAFF.

There are a few counts of this clone. The chain combines TRBV27 with TRBJ2-1; 7 positions match TRBD2. V was pared by 5 bases and J by 1 base, with 14 bases of the junction left unmatched. Germline V CDR1 and CDR2: MNHEY, SMNVEV (reference sequence). This CDR3 spans 18 amino acids. Here the CDR3 reads CASSPSAGTTPSYNEQFF. CDR3 DNA: TGTGCCAGCAGTCCATCGGCAGGGACTACACCTTCCTACAATGAGCAGTTCTTC.

The gene calls are TRBV4-1 and TRBJ1-1; 7 nucleotides match TRBD1. Germline CDR1 and CDR2: MGHRA and YSYEKL. This CDR3 has 16 residues. With V trimmed by 6 bases and J by 0 bases, 10 bases remained unmatched. DNA for the CDR3: TGCGCCAGCAGTCAACCACCGGGACAGATGAACACTGAAGCTTTCTTT. Translating gives CASSQPPGQMNTEAFF.

This chain uses TRBV4-2 with TRBJ2-1; 8 bases are a match to TRBD1. J was trimmed by 6 bases and V by 0 bases; bases with no gene match: 4. The CDR3 totals 15 residues. Germline values: CDR1 LGHNA, CDR2 YNFKEQ. In DNA, the CDR3 is TGTGCCAGCAGCCAAGACAGGGGGCATGGCAATGAGCAGTTCTTC. Amino acids: CASSQDRGHGNEQFF.

V usage is TRBV6-1 and J usage is TRBJ1-4, with 9 bases identical to TRBD1. CDR3 length: 16 residues. Germline lookup yields CDR1 MNHNS and CDR2 SASEGT. V was clipped by 6 bases and J by 3 bases; unmatched bases: 8. CDR3 amino acids: CASREQGAGANEKLFF. Written as DNA, the CDR3 is TGTGCCAGCAGAGAACAGGGGGCTGGAGCTAATGAAAAACTGTTTTTT.